This record covers a single T cell receptor (beta chain). Its antigen is still unknown. The data are from a study of cytomegalovirus exposure and HLA in healthy donors. Points from the study as a whole: There were some public TCRs occurring in many donors, but most TCR sequences were rare.

PCR was performed using 60 Vbeta and 13 Jbeta primers. Sequenced by immunoSEQ multiplex PCR; TCRdb stores in-frame clones only, minus some. This table holds about 140,000 clones, 76% found once. Germline loops: CDR1 MNHNS, CDR2 SASEGT. The CDR3 extends over 15 amino acids. V lost 2 bases and J 9 bases, leaving 20 bases between the germline ends. This receptor was identified in a young man in good health and CMV-seronegative. The chain employs TRBV6-1 and TRBJ2-7, with D tentatively TRBD2 (5 bases). Material for sequencing was PBMCs. CDR3 protein: CASSERVRSPSGQYF. CDR3 coding DNA: TGTGCCAGCAGTGAAAGGGTCAGGTCCCCCAGCGGGCAGTACTTC.